The 8 T cell receptor beta chains listed next were all sequenced from one sample in a study of cytomegalovirus exposure and HLA in healthy donors. The PCR was carried out with 60 Vbeta primers and 13 Jbeta primers. TCRdb's copy holds only in-frame clones and misses some; the assay was immunoSEQ multiplex PCR. Of around 130,000 clones listed, about 80% are singletons. Specimen: PBMCs. All receptors come from a woman between 35 and 50 years old in good health and CMV-seronegative.

This clone was seen a handful of times. The J gene is TRBJ1-1, the V gene TRBV5-4; no reliable D call. The CDR3 totals 14 residues. CDR1 SGHNT and CDR2 YYREEE come from the germline V gene (reference sequence). Trimming stripped 0 bases from V and 1 base from J, with 7 bases between. The CDR3 loop reads CASSLASANTEAFF. Here the CDR3 DNA reads TGTGCCAGCAGCTTGGCCAGCGCGAACACTGAAGCTTTCTTT.

The chain uses TRBV7-3 and TRBJ2-3; 8 nucleotides agree with TRBD2. Trimming took 5 bases from V and 4 from J; bases not matched to a gene: 2. The germline V gene encodes CDR1 SGHTA and CDR2 FQGTGA. This CDR3 has 13 residues. CDR3 DNA: TGTGCCAGCAGCCCGACTAGCGCAGATACGCAGTATTTT. Protein sequence: CASSPTSADTQYF. Looking up the rest from reference TRBV7-3 and TRBJ2-3 gives the full variable domain: GAGVSQTPSNKVTEKGKYVELRCDPISGHTALYWYRQSLGQGPEFLIYFQGTGAADDSGLPNDRFFAVRPEGSVSTLKIQRTERGDSAVYLCASSPTSADTQYFGPGTRLTVL.

This chain uses TRBV21-1 with TRBJ1-3; whether TRBD1, the table's D call, matches the DNA was not checked. TRBV21-1 is a listed pseudogene. The CDR3 has 16 residues. CDR3 residues: CASSKGDRRGWNTIYF. DNA for the CDR3: TGTGCCAGCAGCAAAGGGGACAGGAGAGGCTGGAACACCATATATTTT.

This rearrangement joins TRBV29-1 to TRBJ2-5, with D perhaps TRBD2 (5 bases). Germline V gives CDR1 SQVTM, CDR2 ANQGSEA. This CDR3 contains 15 residues. Trimming pared 5 bases from V and 2 bases from J, leaving 18 bases between. The CDR3: CSVRAGNGYQETQYF. Written as DNA, the CDR3 is TGCAGCGTTAGGGCCGGGAACGGCTATCAAGAGACCCAGTACTTC. Variable domain in full (rest from reference TRBV29-1 and TRBJ2-5): SAVISQKPSRDICQRGTSLTIQCQVDSQVTMMFWYRQQPGQSLTLIATANQGSEATYESGFVIDKFPISRPNLTFSTLTVSNMSPEDSSIYLCSVRAGNGYQETQYFGPGTRLLVL.

This chain uses TRBV4-2 with TRBJ2-1; TRBD1 aligns across 9 bases. Germline-derived CDR1 and CDR2 are LGHNA and YNFKEQ. The CDR3 has 17 amino acids. After removal of 4 bases from V and 3 bases from J, the junction contained 10 bases not matched to a gene. The CDR3 protein is CASSPSPGQGYYNEQFF. CDR3 bases: TGTGCCAGCAGCCCTTCCCCGGGACAGGGCTACTACAATGAGCAGTTCTTC.

The genes are TRBV11-3 and TRBJ1-1, with TRBD1 as a possible D gene (5 bases). This CDR3 spans 13 amino acids. CDR1 and CDR2 (germline): SGHNT, YENEEA. V dropped 4 bases and J dropped 1 base, with 7 bases sitting between them. This CDR3 is CASSSQGNTEAFF. The CDR3 region has the DNA TGTGCCAGCAGCTCCCAGGGGAACACTGAAGCTTTCTTT.

This chain uses TRBV2 with TRBJ2-3; possible D gene TRBD2, 7 bases. This CDR3 contains 15 residues. V was pared by 5 bases and J by 1 base, with 13 bases between. Germline assignment: CDR1 SNHLY and CDR2 FYNNEI. Here the CDR3 DNA reads TGTGCCAGCAGTCCGCTAGGGGGGGGCACAGATACGCAGTATTTT. This codes for CASSPLGGGTDTQYF.

This sequence joins TRBV28 and TRBJ1-5, with a weak D call TRBD1 (5 bases). Trimming left V 8 bases short and J 7 bases short, with 18 bases between. Germline CDR1 reads MDHEN; CDR2 reads SYDVKM. The CDR3 has 14 amino acids. The CDR3 here is CASSGTNGLQPQHF. The CDR3 region has the DNA TGTGCCAGCTCGGGGACTAATGGGTTACAGCCCCAGCATTTT.